This T cell receptor (beta chain) was profiled in a study of vaccination and CD4 T cells after COVID-19. Looking at the study overall: Participants got two doses of BNT162b2 or mRNA-1273 vaccine.

Cultured CD4+ T-cell DNA underwent Oncomine TCR Beta short-read sequencing. Each CDR3 protein is one row after TCRdb ran MiXCR on the PCR reads. The sample has 15,000 or so distinct CDR3 sequences, less than 60% seen once. Concerning this clonotype itself: What it recognizes is unknown. A junction boundary mismatches the germline segment, possibly from a read error.

Indicated time point: late sampling 161 to 241 days after vaccination in three convalescent patients. Sample treatment: roughly 10-day PBMC culture with coronavirus spike peptide pools or control peptides (ViraFEST assay). On day 3 and again on day 7, fresh IL-2 medium was used to replace half the medium. The sample here was CD4+ T cells from blood, cultured in vitro, taken about 7 months after SARS-CoV-2 vaccination. The receptor was isolated from a human donor who had recovered from COVID-19.

The CDR3 loop reads CASSRTRAQPNEHYF. The CDR3 region has the DNA TGCGCCAGCAGCCGGACCCGGGCCCAACCCAACGAGCATTACTTC. The rearrangement uses TRBV4-1 and TRBJ2-7, with unresolved D. Per the germline V gene, CDR1 is MGHRA and CDR2 is YSYEKL. There are 15 residues in the CDR3.